These T cell receptor beta chains were read from a single sample in a study of blood T cell repertoires in COVID-19. TCRdb's copy holds only in-frame clones and misses some; the assay was immunoSEQ multiplex PCR. There are fewer than 45,000 clones in the sample; around 82% occur only once, and approximately 39% lies in the top ten. The specimen was peripheral blood. The receptors originated from a man in his forties with active or convalescent COVID-19. Each CDR3 is given with its conserved first and last residue. A D gene is named only where the DNA matches it firmly. Clone size, where shown, is once, few, many, or a class for clones that have expanded.

j_gene,v_gene,abundance,d_gene,CDR3nt,CDR3aa
TRBJ1-1,TRBV6-4,.,.,TGTGCCAGCAGTTTCAGGGGTGAAGCTTTCTTT,CASSFRGEAFF
TRBJ1-1,TRBV10-3,.,TRBD1,TGTGCCGCCCGACAGGGCTTGAACACTGAAGCTTTCTTT,CAARQGLNTEAFF
TRBJ1-2,TRBV15,.,.,TGTGCCACCAGCAGTAGAGACAGATCAAACTATGGCTACACCTTC,CATSSRDRSNYGYTF
TRBJ2-2,TRBV11-1,.,.,TGTGCCAGCAGCTTATCGGGGACCGGGGAGCTGTTTTTT,CASSLSGTGELFF
TRBJ1-2,TRBV19,few,.,TGTGCCAGTAGTATGGTCGGGGGTGGTAACTATGGCTACACCTTC,CASSMVGGGNYGYTF
TRBJ1-3,TRBV28,.,.,TGTGCCAGCAGTTCACAAACCCGAAACACCATATATTTT,CASSSQTRNTIYF
TRBJ2-2,TRBV7-9,.,.,TGTGCCAGCAGCCTTGTCCGGGGGACCAATGGCACCGGGGAGCTGTTTTTT,CASSLVRGTNGTGELFF
TRBJ2-7,TRBV7-6,.,TRBD2,TGTGCCAGCAGCCGGGGTCGCGGGAGCTGGGACGAGCAGTACTTC,CASSRGRGSWDEQYF
TRBJ1-1,TRBV7-3,.,.,TGTGCCAGCAGCTTATTGCGCTTGAACACTGAAGCTTTCTTT,CASSLLRLNTEAFF
TRBJ1-1,TRBV11-2,.,TRBD1,TGTGCCAGCAGCTCCGGACAGGGGAACACTGAAGCTTTCTTT,CASSSGQGNTEAFF
TRBJ2-1,TRBV6-5,.,.,TGTGCCAGCAGTTACCCTACGGGGTACAATGAGCAGTTCTTC,CASSYPTGYNEQFF
TRBJ1-3,TRBV5-4,.,TRBD1,TGTGCCAGCAGTAGGGACAGGGACTCCGGGATATATTTT,CASSRDRDSGIYF
TRBJ1-2,TRBV9,.,.,TGTGCCAGCAGCGTAGGGTACGGTTCGTCAGGCTACACCTTC,CASSVGYGSSGYTF
TRBJ2-5,TRBV10-3,.,.,TGTGCCATCGCCGAAAGGGGAGAGACCCAGTACTTC,CAIAERGETQYF
TRBJ1-1,TRBV6-5,.,.,TGTGCCAGCAGGGCTTGGGCAGGGTTGGGCACTGAAGCTTTCTTT,CASRAWAGLGTEAFF
TRBJ1-1,TRBV5-1,.,.,TGCGCCAGCAGCTTGGTGGAGAATGAAGCTTTCTTT,CASSLVENEAFF